A single sample gave rise to the 25 T cell receptor beta chains below, sequenced in a study of identical twins (dated by TCRdb to about 2016). The library came from 5' RACE. Data came from an Illumina HiSeq 2000. TCRdb trimmed public reads at Q25 via fastp, called clones via MiXCR and kept in-frame beta chains. Each record represents a unique CDR3 protein, reported with the most common genes and DNA among its rows. The sample includes 1.5 million to 2 million distinct CDR3 sequences, with around 33% observed a single time. The ten largest account for approximately 0.25% of the sample. Specimen: cord blood. The source of these receptors is a newborn girl in good health.

This clonotype was counted between two and nine times. The chain couples TRBV7-8 to TRBJ2-1; the match to TRBD2 covers 8 bases. Germline V CDR1 and CDR2: SGHVS, FQNEAQ. V was pared by 7 bases and J by 6 bases, with 2 bases of the junction left unmatched. The length of the CDR3 is 12 residues. The CDR3 sequence: CASKSGSNEQFF. DNA for the CDR3: TGTGCCAGCAAGAGCGGGAGCAATGAGCAGTTCTTC.

V usage is TRBV27 and J usage is TRBJ2-7, with 12 bases aligning to TRBD2. The CDR3 is 16 residues long. The V gene end was trimmed by 8 bases and the J gene end by 0 bases; junction bases not matched to a gene: 8. Per the germline V gene, CDR1 is MNHEY and CDR2 is SMNVEV (reference sequence). The CDR3 sequence: CASPSLAGGSSYEQYF. Here the CDR3 DNA reads TGTGCCAGCCCGAGTCTAGCGGGAGGGAGCTCCTACGAGCAGTACTTC.

The gene calls are TRBV20-1 and TRBJ1-1; D ambiguous. V was shortened by 0 bases and J by 10 bases, with 15 bases between the two germline ends. The CDR3 has 13 amino acids. Germline V lookup: CDR1 DFQATT, CDR2 SNEGSKA (reference sequence). CDR3 in amino acids: CSARDRTRNTAFF. DNA for the CDR3: TGCAGTGCTAGAGATAGGACCCGGAACACAGCTTTCTTT.

This clonotype was recorded a few times. The rearrangement joins TRBV18 to TRBJ1-2; no clear D gene. V was clipped by 3 bases and J by 3 bases, with 11 bases between them. Germline CDR1 reads KGHSH; CDR2 reads LQKENI. This CDR3 region has 14 residues. The CDR3 coding sequence is TGTGCCAGCTCACCTAAGTTCGGTTACTATGGCTACACCTTC. Translated: CASSPKFGYYGYTF. The full variable domain, its missing parts supplied by reference TRBV18 and TRBJ1-2, is NAGVMQNPRHLVRRRGQEARLRCSPMKGHSHVYWYRQLPEEGLKFMVYLQKENIIDESGMPKERFSAEFPKEGPSILRIQQVVRGDSAAYFCASSPKFGYYGYTFGSGTRLTVV.

The chain is built from TRBV7-9 and TRBJ2-7; D unresolved. Germline CDR1 and CDR2: SEHNR and FQNEAQ (reference sequence). V lost 1 base and J lost 2, with 9 bases in between. The CDR3 loop spans 14 amino acids. The CDR3 spells CASSLGFSPYEQYF. In DNA, the CDR3 is TGTGCCAGCAGCTTAGGGTTCTCCCCCTACGAGCAGTACTTC.

Only a few counts were recorded for this clonotype. The CDR3 spells CASRRTSGGSYEQYF. As DNA, the CDR3 is TGTGCCAGCAGGCGCACTAGCGGGGGCTCCTACGAGCAGTACTTC. The rearrangement uses TRBV12-3 or TRBV12-4 and TRBJ2-7, with 11 bases identical to TRBD2. V lost 6 bases, J lost 0 bases, and 4 bases stayed unmatched. The CDR3 runs to 15 residues.

This clonotype was counted once. V is TRBV15 and J is TRBJ2-5; 7 bases match TRBD1. The J call is uncertain, as TRBJ2-7 better fits the DNA end. There are 16 residues in the CDR3. Per germline, CDR1 LNHNV and CDR2 YYDKDF (reference sequence). Here the CDR3 reads CATSSLSRDSKYEQYF. The CDR3 nucleotides read TGTGCCACCAGCAGTCTCAGCCGGGACAGCAAATACGAGCAGTACTTC.

The J gene is TRBJ1-1, the V gene TRBV20-1, with D possibly being TRBD1 (5 bases). Germline V gives CDR1 DFQATT, CDR2 SNEGSKA (reference sequence). The CDR3 length is 14 residues. Deletions cut 5 bases from V and 8 bases from J, with 21 bases between. The CDR3 sequence: CSADLLTVHLEAFF. CDR3 in DNA: TGCAGTGCTGACCTTTTGACAGTCCACTTGGAAGCTTTCTTT.

This clonotype was recorded a few times. The rearrangement links TRBV6-6 to TRBJ2-3; no firm D call. The CDR3 is 13 amino acids. Trimming took off 4 bases at V and 3 bases at J, with 8 bases between the two ends. The V gene's germline CDR1 is MNHNY and CDR2 SVGAGI (reference sequence). The DNA for the CDR3 is TGTGCCAGCAGTTGGACCTTTACAGATACGCAGTATTTT. Translating gives CASSWTFTDTQYF.

The V and J genes are TRBV21-1 and TRBJ2-1; the table names TRBD1, a call not compared with the DNA. TRBV21-1 is recorded as a pseudogene. The CDR3 runs to 15 residues. CDR3 sequence: CASNSRDRVNNEQFF. The CDR3, as DNA: TGTGCCAGCAACAGCCGGGACAGGGTGAACAATGAGCAGTTCTTC.

V gene TRBV29-1 combines with J gene TRBJ1-1; 8 nucleotides match TRBD1. The CDR3 covers 13 residues. Germline-derived CDR1 and CDR2 are SQVTM and ANQGSEA. V lost 8 bases and J lost 0; bases outside the gene matches: 5. The CDR3 here is CSPRQGLNTEAFF. DNA for the CDR3: TGCAGCCCCCGACAGGGGCTGAACACTGAAGCTTTCTTT.

Worth noting for this clonotype: Germline and junction disagree at one end, which may indicate a read error. Written as DNA, the CDR3 is TGTGCCAGCAGCTGGGACGCAAATGGGCAGTTCTTC. Protein product: CASSWDANGQFF. The chain uses TRBV5-6 and TRBJ2-1; possibly TRBD1 or TRBD2 for D (5 bases each). The CDR3 sequence is 12 residues long. CDR1 and CDR2 from the germline V gene are SGHDT and YYEEEE.

The chain links TRBV20-1 to TRBJ2-5; D gene uncertain. The J call may be mistaken, given a closer DNA end match to TRBJ2-7. The germline CDR1 and CDR2 sequences are DFQATT and SNEGSKA (reference sequence). The CDR3 runs 14 residues. DNA for the CDR3: TGCAGTGCTAGCCCTTGGCAGCTACACTACGAGCAGTACTTC. It codes for CSASPWQLHYEQYF.

Turning to this clonotype: Given a far larger clone just one base away, this is likely a sequencing read error. J is TRBJ1-2 and V is TRBV7-2; D perhaps matches TRBD1 (6 bases). This CDR3 comprises 12 residues. The V gene's germline CDR1 is SGHTA and CDR2 FQGNSA. V shed 6 bases and J shed 4 bases, with 9 bases lying between them. The CDR3 sequence is CASRGRGYGYTF. DNA for the CDR3: TGTGCCAGCAGGGGCAGGGGCTATGGCTACACCTTC.

The rearrangement uses TRBV4-2 and TRBJ2-3, with 12 bases aligning to TRBD2. The J segment lost 0 bases and the V segment lost 1 base, leaving 17 bases of the junction unmatched. The CDR3 has 22 amino acids. Germline V gene data show CDR1 as LGHNA and CDR2 as YNFKEQ. The CDR3 region is CASSQVAIGTSGFSTSTDTQYF. CDR3 sequence (DNA): TGTGCCAGCAGCCAAGTCGCCATCGGGACTAGCGGGTTCTCCACTAGCACAGATACGCAGTATTTT.

The rearrangement links TRBV6-1 to TRBJ1-2; D is ambiguous. The CDR3 is 14 residues long. Germline CDR1 reads MNHNS; CDR2 reads SASEGT. Trimming stripped 2 bases from V and 6 bases from J, with 13 bases between. Here the CDR3 reads CASSESGQWNGYTF. The CDR3 bases are TGTGCCAGCAGTGAATCCGGGCAGTGGAATGGCTACACCTTC.

The chain uses TRBV24-1 and TRBJ2-5; 11 nucleotides align to TRBD2. Germline CDR1 is KGHDR and CDR2 is SFDVKD. The CDR3 has 15 amino acids. J gave up 3 bases and V 4 bases, and 3 bases lay outside the gene matches. The CDR3: CATSEEGLAEETQYF. CDR3 bases: TGTGCCACCAGTGAAGAGGGACTAGCGGAAGAGACCCAGTACTTC.

This clonotype was recorded many times. The rearrangement uses TRBV10-3 and TRBJ2-1, with no clear D. Trimming took 3 bases from V and 0 from J, leaving 6 bases between them. CDR3 size: 14 residues. Germline-derived CDR1 and CDR2 are ENHRY and SYGVKD. The CDR3 DNA is TGTGCCATCAGTGAAGGGCTCTCCTACAATGAGCAGTTCTTC. Protein sequence: CAISEGLSYNEQFF.

A note on this clonotype: A much larger clone is a single base away; this may be a read error. The chain employs TRBV2 and TRBJ2-1; 7 bases are a match to TRBD2. The end of the DNA is better explained by TRBJ2-7, so the J call may be wrong. The CDR3 sequence is 15 residues long. Germline V lookup: CDR1 SNHLY, CDR2 FYNNEI. The chain's CDR3 is CASSEGAGSYNEQYF. CDR3 DNA sequence: TGTGCCAGCAGTGAGGGAGCGGGGAGCTACAATGAGCAGTACTTC.

The V and J genes are TRBV28 and TRBJ1-4; D is ambiguous. Trimming stripped 5 bases from V and 4 bases from J, with 14 bases between. CDR1 and CDR2 from the germline V gene are MDHEN and SYDVKM. This CDR3 has 15 residues. CDR3: CASSEGRFGNEKLFF. CDR3 coding DNA: TGTGCCAGCAGTGAAGGGCGGTTCGGTAATGAAAAACTGTTTTTT.

The V call is TRBV29-1, the J call TRBJ2-5; D ambiguous. CDR1 is SQVTM and CDR2 is ANQGSEA in the germline V gene. V dropped 4 bases and J dropped 1 base, with 7 bases sitting between them. The length of the CDR3 is 12 residues. The CDR3 DNA reads TGCAGCGTTGGCGCTTCCCAAGAGACCCAGTACTTC. It translates to CSVGASQETQYF.

The chain links TRBV20-1 to TRBJ1-6; 8 bases line up with TRBD1. Germline V gene lookup returns CDR1 DFQATT and CDR2 SNEGSKA (reference sequence). With V trimmed by 4 bases and J by 7 bases, 6 bases remained unmatched. The CDR3 length is 14 residues. The CDR3 is CSATWTGKNSPLHF. DNA of the CDR3: TGCAGTGCTACCTGGACAGGGAAAAATTCACCCCTCCACTTT.

The genes are TRBV7-9 and TRBJ1-6; TRBD1 is a possible D gene (5 bases). Trimming removed 2 bases at V and 4 bases at J, with 15 bases between. Per the germline V gene, CDR1 is SEHNR and CDR2 is FQNEAQ (reference sequence). This CDR3 spans 17 amino acids. The CDR3 coding sequence is TGTGCCAGCAGCTTAAAGGTGGGGGAGCAGTATAATTCACCCCTCCACTTT. Translating it yields CASSLKVGEQYNSPLHF.

This clonotype was detected only a few times. J is TRBJ2-3 and V is TRBV24-1; 7 bases are a match to TRBD1. CDR3 length equals 15 residues. Germline CDR1 KGHDR, CDR2 SFDVKD. V lost 5 bases and J lost 1; bases outside the gene matches: 5. This CDR3 reads CATSGDREGTDTQYF. CDR3 bases: TGTGCCACCAGTGGAGACAGGGAAGGCACAGATACGCAGTATTTT.

This clonotype turned up a few times. V and J are TRBV5-1 and TRBJ2-3; the D is unclear. Germline lookup yields CDR1 SGHRS and CDR2 YFSETQ. This CDR3 contains 14 residues. V was cut by 1 base and J by 1 base, with 7 bases left in between. The CDR3: CASSLNQGTDTQYF. Written as DNA, the CDR3 is TGCGCCAGCAGCTTGAATCAGGGCACAGATACGCAGTATTTT.